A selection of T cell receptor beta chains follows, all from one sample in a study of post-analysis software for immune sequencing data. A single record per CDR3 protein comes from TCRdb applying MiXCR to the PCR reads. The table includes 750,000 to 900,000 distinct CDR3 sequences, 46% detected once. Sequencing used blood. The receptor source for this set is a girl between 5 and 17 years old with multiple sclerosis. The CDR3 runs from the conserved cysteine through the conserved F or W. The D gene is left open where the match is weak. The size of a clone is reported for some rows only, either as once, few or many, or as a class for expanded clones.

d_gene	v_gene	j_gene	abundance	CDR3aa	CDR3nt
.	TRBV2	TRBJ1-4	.	CASSPAGEKLFF	TGTGCCAGCAGTCCGGCGGGCGAAAAACTGTTTTTT
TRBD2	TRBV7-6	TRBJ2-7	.	CASSRTSDYEQYF	TGTGCCAGCAGCCGAACTAGCGACTACGAGCAGTACTTC
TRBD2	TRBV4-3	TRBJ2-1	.	CAGSTRTRSNEQFF	TGCGCCGGCAGCACCCGGACTAGAAGCAATGAGCAGTTCTTC
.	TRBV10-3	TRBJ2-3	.	CAISTGKADTQYF	TGTGCCATCAGTACCGGTAAGGCAGATACGCAGTATTTT
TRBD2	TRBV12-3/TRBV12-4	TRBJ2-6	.	CASCLGGMASGANVLTF	TGTGCCAGCTGCTTGGGAGGGATGGCCTCTGGGGCCAACGTCCTGACTTTC
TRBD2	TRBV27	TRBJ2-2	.	CASSTTGTKSGELFF	TGTGCCAGCAGCACTACCGGGACTAAGTCCGGGGAGCTGTTTTTT
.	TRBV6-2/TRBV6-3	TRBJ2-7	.	CASSFRTDAAEQYF	TGTGCCAGCAGTTTCCGGACAGATGCGGCCGAGCAGTACTTC
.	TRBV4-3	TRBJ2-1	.	CASSQDQDPNEQFF	TGCGCCAGCAGCCAAGATCAAGACCCCAATGAGCAGTTCTTC
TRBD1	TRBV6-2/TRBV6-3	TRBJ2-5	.	CASRPDRSFQETQYF	TGTGCCAGCCGTCCGGACAGGAGTTTCCAAGAGACCCAGTACTTC
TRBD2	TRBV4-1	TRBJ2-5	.	CASSQPGTSGIGEQETQYF	TGCGCCAGCAGCCAACCGGGGACTAGCGGGATCGGGGAACAAGAGACCCAGTACTTC
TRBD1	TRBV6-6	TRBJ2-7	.	CASRPTGTGRYEQYF	TGTGCCAGCAGACCCACCGGGACAGGGAGATACGAGCAGTACTTC
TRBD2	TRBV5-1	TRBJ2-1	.	CASSSTSGVEQFF	TGCGCCAGCAGCTCGACTAGCGGGGTTGAGCAGTTCTTC
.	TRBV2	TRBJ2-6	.	CASSEARRAGANVLTF	TGTGCCAGCAGTGAAGCGCGTAGGGCTGGGGCCAACGTCCTGACTTTC
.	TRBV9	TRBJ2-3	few	CASSVEGLGDTQYF	TGTGCCAGCAGCGTAGAGGGTCTCGGAGATACGCAGTATTTT
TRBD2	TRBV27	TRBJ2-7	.	CASSLIPGGHEQYF	TGTGCCAGCAGTTTAATCCCGGGGGGTCACGAGCAGTACTTC
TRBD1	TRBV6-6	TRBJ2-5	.	CASSHATSGTGIGTQYF	TGTGCCAGCAGTCACGCCACCTCAGGGACAGGGATTGGGACCCAGTACTTC
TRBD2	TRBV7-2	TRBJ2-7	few	CASSFIASGSYEQYF	TGTGCCAGCAGCTTCATCGCTAGCGGCAGTTACGAGCAGTACTTC
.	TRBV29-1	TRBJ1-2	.	CSVGETAHYTF	TGCAGCGTTGGCGAGACAGCCCACTACACCTTC
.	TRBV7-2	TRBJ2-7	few	CASSLSWGPYEQYF	TGTGCCAGCAGCTTAAGTTGGGGGCCGTACGAGCAGTACTTC
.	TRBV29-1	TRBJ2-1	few	CSVAPLGFGEQFF	TGCAGCGTTGCCCCTCTAGGTTTCGGTGAGCAGTTCTTC
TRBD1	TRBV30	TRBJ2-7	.	CAWIRDSGYEQYF	TGTGCCTGGATACGGGACAGTGGCTACGAGCAGTACTTC
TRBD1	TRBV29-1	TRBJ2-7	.	CSVGQNYEQYF	TGCAGCGTGGGACAGAACTACGAGCAGTACTTC
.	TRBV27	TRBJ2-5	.	CAGSPQGAGEQYF	TGTGCCGGCAGCCCCCAGGGGGCGGGAGAGCAGTACTTC
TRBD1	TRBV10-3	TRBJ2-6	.	CAISDPRGSGANVLTF	TGTGCCATCAGTGACCCCAGGGGGTCTGGGGCCAACGTCCTGACTTTC
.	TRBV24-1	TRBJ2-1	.	CATSDLVSGFYNEQFF	TGTGCCACCAGTGATTTGGTATCGGGTTTCTACAATGAGCAGTTCTTC
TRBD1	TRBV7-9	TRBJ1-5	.	CASSLALGTGATNQPQHF	TGTGCCAGCAGCTTAGCGTTAGGAACAGGGGCTACTAATCAGCCCCAGCATTTT